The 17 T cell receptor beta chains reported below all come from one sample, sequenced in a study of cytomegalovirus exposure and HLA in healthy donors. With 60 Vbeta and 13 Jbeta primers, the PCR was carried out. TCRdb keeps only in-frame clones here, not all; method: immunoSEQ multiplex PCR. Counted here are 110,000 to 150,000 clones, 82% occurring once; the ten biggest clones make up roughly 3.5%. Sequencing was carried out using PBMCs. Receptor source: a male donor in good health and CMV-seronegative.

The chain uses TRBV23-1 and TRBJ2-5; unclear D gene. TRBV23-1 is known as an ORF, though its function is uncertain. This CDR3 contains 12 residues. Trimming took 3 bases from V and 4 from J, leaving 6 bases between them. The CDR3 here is CASSQRIETQYF. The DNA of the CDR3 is TGCGCCAGCAGTCAGAGGATAGAGACCCAGTACTTC.

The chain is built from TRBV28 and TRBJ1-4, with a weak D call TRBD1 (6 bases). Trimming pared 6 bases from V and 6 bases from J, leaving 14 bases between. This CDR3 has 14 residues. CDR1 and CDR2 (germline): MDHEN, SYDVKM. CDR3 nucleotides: TGTGCCAGCAGATCTACAGGGAAGGATGAAAAACTGTTTTTT. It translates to CASRSTGKDEKLFF.

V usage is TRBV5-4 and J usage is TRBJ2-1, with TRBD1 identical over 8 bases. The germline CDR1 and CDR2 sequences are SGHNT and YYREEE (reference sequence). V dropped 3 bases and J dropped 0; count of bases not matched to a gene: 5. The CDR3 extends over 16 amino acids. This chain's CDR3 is CASSSGGVSSYNEQFF. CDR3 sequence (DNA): TGTGCCAGCAGCTCAGGGGGCGTCAGCTCCTACAATGAGCAGTTCTTC. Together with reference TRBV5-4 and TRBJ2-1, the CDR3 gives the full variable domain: ETGVTQSPTHLIKTRGQQVTLRCSSQSGHNTVSWYQQALGQGPQFIFQYYREEENGRGNFPPRFSGLQFPNYSSELNVNALELDDSALYLCASSSGGVSSYNEQFFGPGTRLTVL.

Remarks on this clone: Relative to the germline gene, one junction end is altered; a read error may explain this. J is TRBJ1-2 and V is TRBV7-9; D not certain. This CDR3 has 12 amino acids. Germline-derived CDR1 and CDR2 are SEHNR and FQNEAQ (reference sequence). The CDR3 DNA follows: TGTTCCAGCAGCCGGGATAACTATGGCTACACCTTC. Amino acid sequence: CSSSRDNYGYTF.

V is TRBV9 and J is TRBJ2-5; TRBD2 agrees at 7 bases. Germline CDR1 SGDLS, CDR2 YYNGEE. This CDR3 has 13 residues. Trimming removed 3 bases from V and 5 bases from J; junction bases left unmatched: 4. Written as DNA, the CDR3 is TGTGCCAGCAGCGGGGGAGGGGAGGAGACCCAGTACTTC. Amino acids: CASSGGGEETQYF.

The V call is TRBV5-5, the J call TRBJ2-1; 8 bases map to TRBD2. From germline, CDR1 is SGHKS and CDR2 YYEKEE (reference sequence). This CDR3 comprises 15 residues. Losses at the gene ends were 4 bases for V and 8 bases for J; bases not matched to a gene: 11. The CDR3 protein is CASSHLGLVADEQFF. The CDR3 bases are TGTGCCAGCAGCCACCTGGGACTAGTCGCCGATGAGCAGTTCTTC. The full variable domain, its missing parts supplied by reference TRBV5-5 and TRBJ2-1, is DAGVTQSPTHLIKTRGQQVTLRCSPISGHKSVSWYQQVLGQGPQFIFQYYEKEERGRGNFPDRFSARQFPNYSSELNVNALLLGDSALYLCASSHLGLVADEQFFGPGTRLTVL.

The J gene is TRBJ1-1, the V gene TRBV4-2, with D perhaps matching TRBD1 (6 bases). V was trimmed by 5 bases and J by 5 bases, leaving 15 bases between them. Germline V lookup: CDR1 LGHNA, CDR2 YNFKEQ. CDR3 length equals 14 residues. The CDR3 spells CASSSGQGSTEAFF. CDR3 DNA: TGTGCCAGCAGCTCAGGTCAGGGGTCGACTGAAGCTTTCTTT.

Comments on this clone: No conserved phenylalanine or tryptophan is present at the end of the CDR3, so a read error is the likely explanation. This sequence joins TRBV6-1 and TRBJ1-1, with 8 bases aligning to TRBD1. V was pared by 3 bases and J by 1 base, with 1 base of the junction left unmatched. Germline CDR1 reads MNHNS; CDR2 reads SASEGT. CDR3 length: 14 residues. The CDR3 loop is CASSEGTGNTEAFS. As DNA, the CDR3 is TGTGCCAGCAGTGAGGGGACAGGGAACACTGAAGCTTTCTCT.

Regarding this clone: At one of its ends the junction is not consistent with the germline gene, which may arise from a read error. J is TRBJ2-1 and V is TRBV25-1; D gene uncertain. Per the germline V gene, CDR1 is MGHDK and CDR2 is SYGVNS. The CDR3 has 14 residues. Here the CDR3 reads CASKSPNSNNEQFF. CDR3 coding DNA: TGTGCCAGCAAGTCCCCGAACTCCAACAATGAGCAGTTCTTC.

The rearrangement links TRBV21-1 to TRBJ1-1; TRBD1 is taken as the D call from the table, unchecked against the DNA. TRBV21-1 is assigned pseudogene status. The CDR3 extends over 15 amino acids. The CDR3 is CASSRPRDTNTEAFF. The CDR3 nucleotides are TGTGCCAGCAGCCGACCCCGGGACACTAACACTGAAGCTTTCTTT.

The CDR3 DNA reads TGTGCCAGCATTACGGGGAGCTCCTACGAGCAGTACTTC. It codes for CASITGSSYEQYF. This chain uses TRBV2 with TRBJ2-7; D possibly corresponds to TRBD2 (5 bases). The CDR3 has 13 amino acids. The germline V and J ends were trimmed by 7 bases and 0 bases, with 10 bases remaining between them. Germline V gene sequence: CDR1 SNHLY, CDR2 FYNNEI.

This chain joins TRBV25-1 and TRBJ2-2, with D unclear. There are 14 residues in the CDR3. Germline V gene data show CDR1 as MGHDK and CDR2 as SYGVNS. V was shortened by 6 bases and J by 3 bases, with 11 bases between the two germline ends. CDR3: CASSRYGDTGELFF. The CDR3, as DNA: TGTGCCAGCAGCAGATACGGAGACACCGGGGAGCTGTTTTTT.

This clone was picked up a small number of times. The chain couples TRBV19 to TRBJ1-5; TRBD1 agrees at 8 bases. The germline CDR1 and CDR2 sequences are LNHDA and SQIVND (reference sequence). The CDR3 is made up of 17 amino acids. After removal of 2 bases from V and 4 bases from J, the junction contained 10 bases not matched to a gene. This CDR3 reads CASSIRAGGNGNQPQHF. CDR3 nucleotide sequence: TGTGCCAGTAGTATACGGGCAGGGGGCAACGGGAATCAGCCCCAGCATTTT.

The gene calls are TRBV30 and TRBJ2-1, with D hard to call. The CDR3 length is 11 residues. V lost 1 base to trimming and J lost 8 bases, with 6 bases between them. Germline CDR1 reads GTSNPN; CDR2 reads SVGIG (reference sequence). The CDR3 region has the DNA TGTGCCTGGAGTGCGTCTCATGAGCAGTTCTTC. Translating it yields CAWSASHEQFF.

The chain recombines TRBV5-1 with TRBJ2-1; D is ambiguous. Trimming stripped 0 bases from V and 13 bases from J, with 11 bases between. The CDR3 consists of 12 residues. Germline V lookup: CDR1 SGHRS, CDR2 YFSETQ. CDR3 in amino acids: CASSLDQRAQFF. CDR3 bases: TGCGCCAGCAGCTTGGACCAGCGCGCACAGTTCTTC. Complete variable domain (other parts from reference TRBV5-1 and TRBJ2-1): KAGVTQTPRYLIKTRGQQVTLSCSPISGHRSVSWYQQTPGQGLQFLFEYFSETQRNKGNFPGRFSGRQFSNSRSEMNVSTLELGDSALYLCASSLDQRAQFFGPGTRLTVL.

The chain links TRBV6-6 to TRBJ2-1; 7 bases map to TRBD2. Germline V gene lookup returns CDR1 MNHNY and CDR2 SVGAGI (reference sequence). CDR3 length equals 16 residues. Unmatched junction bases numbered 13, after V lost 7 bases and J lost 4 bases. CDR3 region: CASTLLSGSLYNEQFF. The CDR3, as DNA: TGTGCCAGCACTCTACTTAGCGGGTCGCTTTACAATGAGCAGTTCTTC.

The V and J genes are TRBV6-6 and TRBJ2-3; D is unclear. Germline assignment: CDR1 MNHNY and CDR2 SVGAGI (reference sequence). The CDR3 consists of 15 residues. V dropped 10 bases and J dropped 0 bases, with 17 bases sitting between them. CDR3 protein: CATVDAGYSTDTQYF. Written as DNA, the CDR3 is TGTGCCACCGTAGATGCAGGTTATAGCACAGATACGCAGTATTTT.